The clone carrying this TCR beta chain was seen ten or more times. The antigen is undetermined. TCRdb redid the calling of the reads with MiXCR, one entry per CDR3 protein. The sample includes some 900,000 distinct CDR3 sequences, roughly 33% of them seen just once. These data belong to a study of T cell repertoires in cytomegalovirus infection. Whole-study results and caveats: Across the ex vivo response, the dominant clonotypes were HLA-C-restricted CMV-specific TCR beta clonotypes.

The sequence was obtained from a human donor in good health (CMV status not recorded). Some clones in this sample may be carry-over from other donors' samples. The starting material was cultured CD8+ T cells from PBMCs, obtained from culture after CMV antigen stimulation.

CDR3 in amino acids: CASRPRQGKGRNTEAFF. CDR3 DNA sequence: TGTGCCAGCAGACCTCGACAGGGGAAGGGCCGGAACACTGAAGCTTTCTTT. This chain connects TRBV6-1 to TRBJ1-1, with 8 nucleotides matching TRBD1. Germline V lookup: CDR1 MNHNS, CDR2 SASEGT. This CDR3 spans 17 amino acids. J gave up 1 base and V 6 bases, and 13 bases lay outside the gene matches.